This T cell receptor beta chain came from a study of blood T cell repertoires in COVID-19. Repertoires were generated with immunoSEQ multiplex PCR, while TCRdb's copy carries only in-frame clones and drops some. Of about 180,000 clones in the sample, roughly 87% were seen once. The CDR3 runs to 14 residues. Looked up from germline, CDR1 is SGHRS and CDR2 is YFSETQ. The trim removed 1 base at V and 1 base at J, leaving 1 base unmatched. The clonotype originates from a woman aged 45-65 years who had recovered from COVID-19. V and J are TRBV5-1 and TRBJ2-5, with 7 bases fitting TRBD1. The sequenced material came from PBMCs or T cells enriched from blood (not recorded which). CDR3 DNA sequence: TGCGCCAGCAGCTTGCCAGGGGGCCAAGAGACCCAGTACTTC. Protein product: CASSLPGGQETQYF.